This TCR beta chain was identified in a study of OX40 agonist ivuxolimab in advanced cancers. Looking at the study overall: Patients were infused with ivuxolimab every 2 weeks at 0.01 to 10 mg/kg.

The protocol was immunoSEQ multiplex PCR, while the TCRdb copy is restricted to in-frame clones and leaves out a portion. The sample holds over 60,000 clones, 65% to 85% seen once. As for this clone: Its specificity is not known.

General study points: Specificity for antigen went undetermined in the expanded peripheral T cells. Both blood CD4+ and CD8+ T cells showed clonal growth by week 6 at 0.1 to 3.0 mg/kg.

The investigators sampled blood at baseline, at cycle 4 day 1, and at cycle 7 day 1. This receptor was taken from an adult with an advanced solid tumor such as melanoma, head and neck, liver or kidney cancer. The material was CD4+ or CD8+ T cells sorted from blood, obtained in a trial of the OX40 agonist ivuxolimab.

CDR3 nucleotides: TGTGCCAGCAGTGGAGGGGGGGTAGGACAGCCCCAGCATTTT. It is translated as CASSGGGVGQPQHF. The gene calls are TRBV2 and TRBJ1-5; D may be TRBD1 (6 bases). The CDR3 is 14 amino acids. With 4 bases removed from V and 7 bases from J, the gap between germline ends came to 14 bases. The germline CDR1 and CDR2 sequences are SNHLY and FYNNEI.